Following are 2 T cell receptor beta chains from one sample sequenced in a study of identical twins. MiXCR, applied by TCRdb to the 5' RACE reads, yields one record per CDR3 protein. This sample has 450,000 or so distinct CDR3 sequences; more than 13% occur once, and the top ten carry around 0.57%. The data were also submitted as part of a second study, on yellow fever vaccine responses in identical twins.

The material sequenced was CD4+ T cells sorted from blood. The receptors were sampled from a woman between 18 and 29 years old in good health.

The rearrangement joins TRBV6-2 or TRBV6-3 to TRBJ2-7, with TRBD1 matching 9 bases. The CDR3 extends over 16 amino acids. The germline gives CDR1 MNHEY, CDR2 SVGEGT. With V trimmed by 6 bases and J by 2 bases, 11 bases remained unmatched. The CDR3 spells CASSSPSGQGTYEQYF. The CDR3 DNA reads as TGTGCCAGCAGCTCACCATCGGGACAGGGTACCTACGAGCAGTACTTC.

The rearrangement joins TRBV28 to TRBJ2-7, with 9 bases lining up with TRBD1. The length of the CDR3 is 15 residues. Unmatched junction bases numbered 11, after V lost 7 bases and J lost 4 bases. CDR1 and CDR2 (germline): MDHEN, SYDVKM. The CDR3 sequence: CASTRGGQGPYEQYF. CDR3 sequence (DNA): TGTGCCAGCACCAGGGGGGGACAGGGACCTTACGAGCAGTACTTC.